What follows are 9 T cell receptor beta chains derived from one specimen sequenced in a study of cytomegalovirus exposure and HLA in healthy donors. The PCR made use of 60 Vbeta and 13 Jbeta primers. The table came from immunoSEQ multiplex PCR; TCRdb's copy has only in-frame clones and leaves some out. This sample yields 100,000 to 150,000 clones, of which 70% to 80% are seen a single time; approximately 1.5% belongs to the top ten. Sequencing input: PBMCs. All receptors derive from a female donor in good health and CMV-seronegative.

The J gene is TRBJ2-1, the V gene TRBV4-2; 9 bases map to TRBD1. The CDR3 has 13 amino acids. The ends lost 4 bases at V and 10 bases at J; junction bases unmatched: 5. Looked up from germline, CDR1 is LGHNA and CDR2 is YNFKEQ. The CDR3 loop is CASSRGQGNEQFF. In DNA form, the CDR3 reads TGTGCCAGCAGCCGAGGACAGGGGAACGAGCAGTTCTTC.

V is TRBV5-1 and J is TRBJ2-3; 9 nucleotides agree with TRBD2. This CDR3 has 16 residues. V was pared by 0 bases and J by 5 bases, with 7 bases of the junction left unmatched. Germline values: CDR1 SGHRS, CDR2 YFSETQ. This chain's CDR3 is CASSLGLAEGRDTQYF. The CDR3 nucleotides are TGCGCCAGCAGCTTGGGACTAGCGGAGGGTAGAGATACGCAGTATTTT.

The chain is built from TRBV6-5 and TRBJ1-2; 7 bases fit TRBD1. Germline V gene sequence: CDR1 MNHEY, CDR2 SVGAGI. The CDR3 has 13 amino acids. V shed 7 bases and J 8 bases; nucleotides not matched to a gene: 10. CDR3 DNA: TGTGCCAGCAAAAACGAGGGGGCGCGGGGCTACACCTTC. It specifies CASKNEGARGYTF.

The rearrangement links TRBV7-8 to TRBJ1-3; D call uncertain. V dropped 1 base and J dropped 3 bases, with 16 bases sitting between them. Germline V gene lookup returns CDR1 SGHVS and CDR2 FQNEAQ. This CDR3 is 17 amino acids long. The DNA of the CDR3 is TGTGCCAGCAGCTTAGGCCCGTCCGCCGGGATTGGAAACACCATATATTTT. This codes for CASSLGPSAGIGNTIYF.

This chain links TRBV9 with TRBJ2-6; D ambiguous. Trimming cost V 0 bases and J 0 bases, with 7 bases left between them. Germline CDR1 SGDLS, CDR2 YYNGEE. The length of the CDR3 is 16 residues. As DNA, the CDR3 is TGTGCCAGCAGCGTAGCTAGTTACTCTGGGGCCAACGTCCTGACTTTC. Protein product: CASSVASYSGANVLTF.

The chain links TRBV19 to TRBJ1-4; 9 bases are a match to TRBD1. The junction had 3 bases not matched to a gene; V was cut back by 4 bases and J by 6 bases. Per germline, CDR1 LNHDA and CDR2 SQIVND (reference sequence). This CDR3 has 14 residues. CDR3 DNA: TGTGCCAGTAGTAGAGGGACAGGGTATGAAAAACTGTTTTTT. Protein product: CASSRGTGYEKLFF.

This clone was found once. The V gene is TRBV19, the J gene TRBJ1-4; no clear D gene. CDR1 LNHDA and CDR2 SQIVND come from the germline V gene (reference sequence). The CDR3 consists of 15 residues. V dropped 10 bases and J dropped 0 bases, with 15 bases sitting between them. CDR3 coding DNA: TGTGCCACCTCTAGGACGGGGTCAACTAATGAAAAACTGTTTTTT. Translated, it gives CATSRTGSTNEKLFF.

This clone was detected only a few times. The chain has TRBV9 and TRBJ2-1; TRBD2 aligns across 11 bases. CDR3 length: 15 amino acids. Trimming cost V 4 bases and J 9 bases; bases outside gene matches: 9. Germline V lookup: CDR1 SGDLS, CDR2 YYNGEE. The CDR3 spells CASSHSGRARGEQFF. The CDR3 DNA is TGTGCCAGCAGCCATAGCGGGAGGGCCCGGGGTGAGCAGTTCTTC.

This sequence joins TRBV4-2 and TRBJ1-1, with TRBD1 as a possible D gene (5 bases). The V gene's germline CDR1 is LGHNA and CDR2 YNFKEQ. The CDR3 is 17 amino acids. The V gene lost 0 bases and the J gene lost 2 bases, with 16 bases spanning the gap. CDR3 residues: CASSQDLWTRLNTEAFF. CDR3 in DNA: TGTGCCAGCAGCCAAGATCTCTGGACACGTTTAAACACTGAAGCTTTCTTT.